A single sample is the source of the 16 T cell receptor beta chains below, sequenced in a study of molecular identifiers for immune sequencing clone quantification. Via MiXCR, TCRdb re-called the PCR reads, giving one row per CDR3 protein. The table records under 600,000 distinct CDR3 sequences, 20% to 25% of them present only once. The material sequenced was naive CD8+ T cells from blood, with Jurkat cell RNA spiked in. Subset in this sample: FACS-sorted CD8+CD4-CCR7+CD45RA+ naive T cells. The receptors originated from a human donor in good health. Some libraries in this study had Jurkat cell RNA spiked in.

This clonotype was picked up many times. CDR3 DNA: TGTGCCAGCAGCCGGGACGCGTCCCCCTACGAGCAGTACTTC. It codes for CASSRDASPYEQYF. The rearrangement joins TRBV5-4 to TRBJ2-7; possibly TRBD1 or TRBD2 for D (5 bases each). The CDR3 is 14 residues long. Germline CDR1 is SGHNT and CDR2 is YYREEE (reference sequence). V was pared by 4 bases and J by 2 bases, with 13 bases between.

The chain carries TRBV7-6 and TRBJ2-2; D might be TRBD1 (6 bases). Trimming shortened V by 1 base and J by 4 bases, and 13 bases separated the two germline ends. The CDR3 contains 16 residues. CDR1 SGHVS and CDR2 FNYEAQ come from the germline V gene. The CDR3 nucleotides read TGTGCCAGCAGCTTAGAGACAGGCGATATCACCGGGGAGCTGTTTTTT. As protein: CASSLETGDITGELFF.

This clonotype was picked up a small number of times. The rearrangement joins TRBV5-1 to TRBJ1-1; tentative D call: TRBD1 (6 bases). V gave up 4 bases and J gave up 3 bases, with 16 bases separating them. The CDR3 totals 15 residues. Germline V gene data show CDR1 as SGHRS and CDR2 as YFSETQ. DNA of the CDR3: TGCGCCAGCAGCGGATCAGCTGCAGGGGACACTGAAGCTTTCTTT. Encoded protein: CASSGSAAGDTEAFF.

This clonotype was recorded many times. This rearrangement joins TRBV7-9 to TRBJ1-4; D unclear. The V end lost 5 bases, the J end lost 7 bases, and 17 bases lay between the germline ends. CDR1 SEHNR and CDR2 FQNEAQ come from the germline V gene (reference sequence). The CDR3 sequence is 15 residues long. CDR3 bases: TGTGCCAGCAGCAAAGGTACAGACGAGCTTGAAAAACTGTTTTTT. It encodes CASSKGTDELEKLFF.

A few counts support this clonotype. The V and J genes are TRBV6-1 and TRBJ1-5, with D maybe TRBD1 (5 bases). The CDR3 sequence is 15 residues long. Germline V gene data show CDR1 as MNHNS and CDR2 as SASEGT. The V end was cut by 5 bases, the J end by 7 bases, with 18 bases between. The CDR3 loop reads CASSPHGGALQPQHF. CDR3 nucleotide sequence: TGTGCCAGCAGTCCTCATGGAGGGGCTCTCCAGCCCCAGCATTTT.

This clonotype showed up many times. V gene TRBV7-9 combines with J gene TRBJ2-3, with 8 bases matching TRBD2. The germline CDR1 and CDR2 sequences are SEHNR and FQNEAQ (reference sequence). V lost 7 bases and J lost 1; bases outside the gene matches: 13. This CDR3 is 17 amino acids long. CDR3 region: CASKGSGSVSRTDTQYF. CDR3 sequence (DNA): TGTGCCAGCAAAGGAAGCGGGAGTGTCTCCCGCACAGATACGCAGTATTTT.

The chain has TRBV18 and TRBJ2-1; 7 bases match TRBD2. V lost 1 base and J lost 8; bases outside the gene matches: 20. Germline values: CDR1 KGHSH, CDR2 LQKENI. The CDR3 totals 19 residues. The DNA for the CDR3 is TGTGCCAGCTCACCACACGGGGGGACCCACGAGGCCAGGACGGATGAGCAGTTCTTC. Amino acid sequence: CASSPHGGTHEARTDEQFF. The full variable domain, its missing parts supplied by reference TRBV18 and TRBJ2-1, is NAGVMQNPRHLVRRRGQEARLRCSPMKGHSHVYWYRQLPEEGLKFMVYLQKENIIDESGMPKERFSAEFPKEGPSILRIQQVVRGDSAAYFCASSPHGGTHEARTDEQFFGPGTRLTVL.

This clonotype was recorded a few times. A much more abundant neighbour one base away suggests this may be a read error. The CDR3 protein is CASSLEESLPSYGYTF. Here the CDR3 DNA reads TGTGCCAGCAGCTTAGAGGAGTCCCTACCGAGCTATGGCTACACCTTC. The chain combines TRBV7-9 with TRBJ1-2; no clear D gene. CDR1 SEHNR and CDR2 FQNEAQ come from the germline V gene (reference sequence). The CDR3 length is 16 residues. V was pared by 1 base and J by 4 bases, with 16 bases between.

This chain connects TRBV27 to TRBJ2-5; D is ambiguous. Germline-derived CDR1 and CDR2 are MNHEY and SMNVEV (reference sequence). Trimming stripped 2 bases from V and 2 bases from J, with 9 bases between. The CDR3 contains 14 residues. The DNA for the CDR3 is TGTGCCAGCAGTTTAAGCCGGCAACAAGAGACCCAGTACTTC. Translation: CASSLSRQQETQYF.

This clonotype has a count of ten or more. The V call is TRBV7-2, the J call TRBJ2-3, with 9 bases that match TRBD2. The junction had 6 bases not matched to a gene; V was cut back by 3 bases and J by 2 bases. The CDR3 is 16 residues long. Germline V gene data show CDR1 as SGHTA and CDR2 as FQGNSA. The CDR3 here is CASSFGSGGITDTQYF. The DNA of the CDR3 is TGTGCCAGCAGCTTCGGTAGCGGGGGCATCACAGATACGCAGTATTTT.

This clonotype has a handful of counts. In nucleotides, the CDR3 is TGTGCCAGCAGCTTAGTCCCGGGACAGGTTTCAAATGAGCAGTTCTTC. It codes for CASSLVPGQVSNEQFF. The V gene is TRBV7-9, the J gene TRBJ2-1; TRBD1 matches at 8 bases. Germline CDR1 and CDR2: SEHNR and FQNEAQ (reference sequence). The V segment lost 1 base and the J segment 7 bases; nucleotides outside the gene matches: 9. The CDR3 is 16 amino acids.

This clonotype was seen a few times. This sequence joins TRBV5-1 and TRBJ1-6; D ambiguous. This CDR3 contains 16 residues. Trimming removed 4 bases from V and 0 bases from J, with 11 bases in between. Germline V gene sequence: CDR1 SGHRS, CDR2 YFSETQ. DNA for the CDR3: TGCGCCAGCAGCACCCGGACTGACTCCTATAATTCACCCCTCCACTTT. Protein product: CASSTRTDSYNSPLHF.

As concerns this clonotype: A much larger clone is a single base away; this may be a read error. The chain couples TRBV19 to TRBJ2-1, with D perhaps TRBD2 (6 bases). The V gene's germline CDR1 is LNHDA and CDR2 SQIVND (reference sequence). The CDR3 consists of 16 residues. Trimming shortened V by 1 base and J by 7 bases, and 17 bases separated the two germline ends. The CDR3 spells CASSIGPRGTGNEQFF. DNA of the CDR3: TGTGCCAGTAGTATAGGGCCCCGCGGGACGGGTAATGAGCAGTTCTTC.

The V and J genes are TRBV18 and TRBJ1-2; D is uncertain. Germline V lookup: CDR1 KGHSH, CDR2 LQKENI. V was shortened by 4 bases and J by 7 bases, with 16 bases between the two germline ends. The CDR3 consists of 14 residues. CDR3 nucleotides: TGTGCCAGCTCACGACCAGAACGACAATCTGGCTACACCTTC. Protein product: CASSRPERQSGYTF. The entire variable domain, with the rest obtained from reference TRBV18 and TRBJ1-2, is as follows: NAGVMQNPRHLVRRRGQEARLRCSPMKGHSHVYWYRQLPEEGLKFMVYLQKENIIDESGMPKERFSAEFPKEGPSILRIQQVVRGDSAAYFCASSRPERQSGYTFGSGTRLTVV.

This clonotype was recorded at least ten times. The chain couples TRBV19 to TRBJ2-7, with D possibly TRBD1 on 6 matching bases. The CDR3 spans 15 residues. V shed 5 bases and J shed 0 bases, with 14 bases lying between them. CDR1 and CDR2 from the germline V gene are LNHDA and SQIVND (reference sequence). CDR3 in amino acids: CASSPTGLSSYEQYF. CDR3 DNA: TGTGCCAGTAGTCCGACAGGATTAAGCTCCTACGAGCAGTACTTC.

This clonotype has ten or more counts. The V call is TRBV6-6, the J call TRBJ2-3; 10 bases match TRBD1. The trim removed 2 bases at V and 3 bases at J, leaving 5 bases unmatched. Germline CDR1 reads MNHNY; CDR2 reads SVGAGI (reference sequence). This CDR3 contains 16 residues. The CDR3 nucleotides are TGTGCCAGCAGTTACGCCCCGGGACAGGGGACAGATACGCAGTATTTT. This translates into CASSYAPGQGTDTQYF.